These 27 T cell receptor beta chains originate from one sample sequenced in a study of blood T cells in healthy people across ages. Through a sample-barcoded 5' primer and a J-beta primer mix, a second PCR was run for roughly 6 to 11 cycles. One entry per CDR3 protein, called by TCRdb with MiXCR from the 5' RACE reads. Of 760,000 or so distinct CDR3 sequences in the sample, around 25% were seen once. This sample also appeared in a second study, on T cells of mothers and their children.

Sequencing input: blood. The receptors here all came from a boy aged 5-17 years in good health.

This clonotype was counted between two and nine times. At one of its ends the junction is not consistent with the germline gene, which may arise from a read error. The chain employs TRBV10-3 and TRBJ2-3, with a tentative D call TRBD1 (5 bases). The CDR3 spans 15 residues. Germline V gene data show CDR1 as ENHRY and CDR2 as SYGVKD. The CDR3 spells CAISDSGVTTDTQYF. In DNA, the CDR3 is TGTGCCATCAGTGACTCTGGGGTTACGACAGATACACAGTATTTT.

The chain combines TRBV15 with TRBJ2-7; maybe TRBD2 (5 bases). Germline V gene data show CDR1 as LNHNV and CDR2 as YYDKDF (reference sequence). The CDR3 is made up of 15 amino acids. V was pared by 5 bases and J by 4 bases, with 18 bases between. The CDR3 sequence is CATSRKPERGYEQYF. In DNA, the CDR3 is TGTGCCACCAGCCGAAAACCGGAGCGCGGGTACGAGCAGTACTTC.

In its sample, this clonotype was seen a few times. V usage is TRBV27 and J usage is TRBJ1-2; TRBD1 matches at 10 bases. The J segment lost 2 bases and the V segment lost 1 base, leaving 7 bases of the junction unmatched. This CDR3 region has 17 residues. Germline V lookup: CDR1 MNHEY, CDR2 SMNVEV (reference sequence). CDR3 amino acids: CASSLYPMTGGNYGYTF. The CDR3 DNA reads TGTGCCAGCAGTTTATACCCTATGACAGGGGGCAACTATGGCTACACCTTC.

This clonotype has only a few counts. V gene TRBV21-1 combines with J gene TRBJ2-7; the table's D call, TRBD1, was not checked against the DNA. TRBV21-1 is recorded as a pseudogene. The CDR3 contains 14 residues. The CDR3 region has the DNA TGTGCCAGCAGCACGGGACAGAGCTCCTACGAGCAGTACTTC. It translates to CASSTGQSSYEQYF.

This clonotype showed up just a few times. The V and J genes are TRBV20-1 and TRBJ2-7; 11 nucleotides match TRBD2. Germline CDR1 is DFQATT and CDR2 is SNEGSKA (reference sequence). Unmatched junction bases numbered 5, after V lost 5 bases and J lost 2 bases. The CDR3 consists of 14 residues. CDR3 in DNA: TGCAGTGCTGCCGGGACTAGCGGAACCTACGAGCAGTACTTC. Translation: CSAAGTSGTYEQYF.

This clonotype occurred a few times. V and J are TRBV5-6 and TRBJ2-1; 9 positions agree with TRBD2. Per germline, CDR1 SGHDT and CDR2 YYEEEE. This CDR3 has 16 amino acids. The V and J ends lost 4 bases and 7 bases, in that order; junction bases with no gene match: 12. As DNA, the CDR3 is TGTGCCAGCAGCCCGGGACTAGCTGTCCTTACGAATGAGCAGTTCTTC. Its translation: CASSPGLAVLTNEQFF.

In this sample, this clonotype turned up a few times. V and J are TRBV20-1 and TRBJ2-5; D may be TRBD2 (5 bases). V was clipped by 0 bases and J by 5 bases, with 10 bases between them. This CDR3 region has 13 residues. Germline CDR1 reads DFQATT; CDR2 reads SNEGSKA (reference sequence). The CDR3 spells CSARETSYETQYF. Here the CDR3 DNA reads TGCAGTGCTAGAGAAACTAGTTATGAGACCCAGTACTTC.

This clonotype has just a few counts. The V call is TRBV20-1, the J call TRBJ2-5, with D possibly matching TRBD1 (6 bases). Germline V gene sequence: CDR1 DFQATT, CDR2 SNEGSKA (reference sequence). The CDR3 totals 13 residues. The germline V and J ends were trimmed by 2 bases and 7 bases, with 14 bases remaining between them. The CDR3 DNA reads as TGCAGTGCTAGACGACAGGCGGCCTGGACCCAGTACTTC. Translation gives CSARRQAAWTQYF.

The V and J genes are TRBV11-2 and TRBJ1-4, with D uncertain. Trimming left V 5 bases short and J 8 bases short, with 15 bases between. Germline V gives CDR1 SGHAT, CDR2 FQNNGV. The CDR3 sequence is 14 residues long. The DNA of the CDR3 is TGTGCCAGCAGCCCAATGTGGGGTGGGGAAAAACTGTTTTTT. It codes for CASSPMWGGEKLFF.

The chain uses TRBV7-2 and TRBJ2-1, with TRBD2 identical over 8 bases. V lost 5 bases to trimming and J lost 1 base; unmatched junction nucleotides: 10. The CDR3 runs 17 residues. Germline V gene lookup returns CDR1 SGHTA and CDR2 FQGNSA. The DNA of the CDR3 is TGTGCCAGCAGCATGATTTTACTAGCGGATTCCTACAATGAGCAGTTCTTC. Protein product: CASSMILLADSYNEQFF.

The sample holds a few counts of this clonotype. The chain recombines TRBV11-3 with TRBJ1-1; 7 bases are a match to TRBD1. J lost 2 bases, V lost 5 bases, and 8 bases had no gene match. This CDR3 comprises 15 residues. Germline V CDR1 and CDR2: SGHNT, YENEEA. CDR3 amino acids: CASSRSTGRNTEAFF. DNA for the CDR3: TGTGCCAGCAGCAGATCGACAGGGAGAAACACTGAAGCTTTCTTT.

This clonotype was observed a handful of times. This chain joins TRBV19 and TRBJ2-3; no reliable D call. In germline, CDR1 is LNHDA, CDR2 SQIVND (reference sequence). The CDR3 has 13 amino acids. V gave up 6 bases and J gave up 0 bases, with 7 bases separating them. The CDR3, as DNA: TGTGCCAGTAGCGGCTCTAGCACAGATACGCAGTATTTT. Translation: CASSGSSTDTQYF.

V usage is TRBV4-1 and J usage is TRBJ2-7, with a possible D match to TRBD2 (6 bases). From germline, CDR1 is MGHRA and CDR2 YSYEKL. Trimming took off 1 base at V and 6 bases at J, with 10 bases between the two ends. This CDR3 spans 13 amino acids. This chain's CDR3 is CASSQGSGSEQYF. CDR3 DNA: TGCGCCAGCAGCCAAGGATCCGGGAGCGAGCAGTACTTC.

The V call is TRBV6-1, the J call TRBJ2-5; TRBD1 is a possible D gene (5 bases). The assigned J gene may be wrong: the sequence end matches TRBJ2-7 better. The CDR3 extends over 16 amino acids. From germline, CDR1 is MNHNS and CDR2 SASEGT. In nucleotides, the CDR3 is TGTGCCAGCAGTGAATACGACAGCCAACCATTCTACGAGCAGTACTTC. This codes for CASSEYDSQPFYEQYF.

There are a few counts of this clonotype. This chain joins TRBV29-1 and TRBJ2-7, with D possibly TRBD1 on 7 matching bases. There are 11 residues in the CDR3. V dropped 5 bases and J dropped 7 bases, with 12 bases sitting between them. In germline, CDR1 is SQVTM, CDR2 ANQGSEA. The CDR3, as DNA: TGCAGCGTTCCGGAGGGACAGGAGCAGTACTTC. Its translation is CSVPEGQEQYF.

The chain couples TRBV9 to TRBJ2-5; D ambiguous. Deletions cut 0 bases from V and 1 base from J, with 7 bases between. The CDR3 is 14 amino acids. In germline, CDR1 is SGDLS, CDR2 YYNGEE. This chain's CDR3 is CASSVGMGQETQYF. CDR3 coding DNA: TGTGCCAGCAGCGTAGGCATGGGCCAAGAGACCCAGTACTTC.

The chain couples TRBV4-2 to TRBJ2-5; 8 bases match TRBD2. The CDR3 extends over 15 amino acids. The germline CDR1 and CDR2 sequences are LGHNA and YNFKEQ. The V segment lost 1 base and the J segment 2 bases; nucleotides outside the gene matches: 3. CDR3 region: CASSQALAEQETQYF. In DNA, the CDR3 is TGTGCCAGCAGCCAAGCACTAGCGGAGCAAGAGACCCAGTACTTC.

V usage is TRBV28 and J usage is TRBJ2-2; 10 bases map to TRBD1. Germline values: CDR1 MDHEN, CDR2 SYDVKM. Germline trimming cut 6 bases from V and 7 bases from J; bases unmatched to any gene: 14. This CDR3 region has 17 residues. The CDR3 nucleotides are TGTGCCAGCAGCCGAACCGCGGACAGGGGGTATGGCGGGGAGCTGTTTTTT. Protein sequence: CASSRTADRGYGGELFF.

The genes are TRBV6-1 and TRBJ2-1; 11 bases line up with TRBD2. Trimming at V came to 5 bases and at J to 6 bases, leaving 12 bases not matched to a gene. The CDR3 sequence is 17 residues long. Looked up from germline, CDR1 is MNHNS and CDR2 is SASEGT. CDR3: CASSKGLADYESNEQFF. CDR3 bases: TGTGCCAGCAGTAAGGGACTAGCGGATTACGAGTCCAATGAGCAGTTCTTC.

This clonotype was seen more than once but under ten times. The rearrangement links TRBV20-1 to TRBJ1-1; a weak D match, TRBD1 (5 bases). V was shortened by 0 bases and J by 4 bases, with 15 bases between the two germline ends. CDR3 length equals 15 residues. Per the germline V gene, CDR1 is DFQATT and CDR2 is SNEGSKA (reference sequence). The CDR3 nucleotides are TGCAGTGCTAGAGATTTTGCCCAGGGCCGCACTGAAGCTTTCTTT. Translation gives CSARDFAQGRTEAFF.

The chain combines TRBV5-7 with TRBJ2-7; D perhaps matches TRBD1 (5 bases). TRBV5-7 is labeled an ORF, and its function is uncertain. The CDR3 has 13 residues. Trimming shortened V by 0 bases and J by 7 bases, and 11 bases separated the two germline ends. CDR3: CASSLAYRFEQYF. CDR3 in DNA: TGTGCCAGCAGCTTGGCCTACAGGTTTGAGCAGTACTTC.

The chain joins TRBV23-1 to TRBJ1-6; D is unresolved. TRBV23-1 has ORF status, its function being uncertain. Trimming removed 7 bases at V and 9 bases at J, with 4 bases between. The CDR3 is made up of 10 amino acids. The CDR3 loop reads CASKGSPLHF. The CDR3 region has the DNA TGCGCCAGCAAAGGTTCACCCCTCCACTTT.

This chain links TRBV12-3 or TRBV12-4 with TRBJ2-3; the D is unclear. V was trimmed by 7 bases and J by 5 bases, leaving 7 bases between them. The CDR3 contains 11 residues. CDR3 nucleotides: TGTGCCAGCACCGAAGAAGATACGCAGTATTTT. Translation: CASTEEDTQYF.

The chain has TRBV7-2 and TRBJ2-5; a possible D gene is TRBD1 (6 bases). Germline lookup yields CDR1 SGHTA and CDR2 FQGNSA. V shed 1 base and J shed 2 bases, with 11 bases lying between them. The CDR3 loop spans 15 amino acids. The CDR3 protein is CASSLGFRGQETQYF. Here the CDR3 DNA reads TGTGCCAGCAGCTTAGGGTTTAGGGGGCAAGAGACCCAGTACTTC.

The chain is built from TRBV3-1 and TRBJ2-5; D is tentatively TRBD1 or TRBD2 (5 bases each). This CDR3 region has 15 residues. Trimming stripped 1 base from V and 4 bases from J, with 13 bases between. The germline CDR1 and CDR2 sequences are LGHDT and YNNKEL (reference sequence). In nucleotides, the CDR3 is TGTGCCAGCAGCCAAGCGGCAGGGAGTTCAGAGACCCAGTACTTC. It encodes CASSQAAGSSETQYF.

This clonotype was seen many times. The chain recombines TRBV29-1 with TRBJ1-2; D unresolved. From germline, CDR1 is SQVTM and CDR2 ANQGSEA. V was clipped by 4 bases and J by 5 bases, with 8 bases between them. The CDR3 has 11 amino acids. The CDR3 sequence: CSVVSGYGYTF. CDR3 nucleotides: TGCAGCGTTGTGTCCGGGTATGGCTACACCTTC.

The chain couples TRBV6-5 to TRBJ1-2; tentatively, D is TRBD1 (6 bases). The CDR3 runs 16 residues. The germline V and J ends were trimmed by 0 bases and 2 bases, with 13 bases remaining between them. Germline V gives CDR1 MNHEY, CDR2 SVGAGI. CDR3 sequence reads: CASSYSGGASNYGYTF. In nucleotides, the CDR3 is TGTGCCAGCAGTTACTCTGGGGGGGCTTCCAACTATGGCTACACCTTC.